The 10 T cell receptor beta chains below were found in one sample sequenced in a study of T cell responses to AZD1222 COVID-19 vaccine. Clones were read by immunoSEQ multiplex PCR, and TCRdb kept only the in-frame ones, dropping some. The data show some 200,000 clones, with 91% seen just once and roughly 3.5% held by the top ten. Material: peripheral blood, obtained 28 days after the second AZD1222 dose. Source of these receptors: an adult who received the AZD1222 COVID-19 vaccine.

The genes are TRBV5-1 and TRBJ1-6; D call uncertain. The CDR3 consists of 15 residues. CDR1 and CDR2 from the germline V gene are SGHRS and YFSETQ. Trimming pared 4 bases from V and 9 bases from J, leaving 17 bases between. CDR3 loop: CASSPEEGSGSPLHF. The CDR3 nucleotides are TGCGCCAGCAGCCCGGAGGAGGGTTCGGGTTCACCCCTCCACTTT.

V usage is TRBV19 and J usage is TRBJ2-5; no reliable D call. Germline loops: CDR1 LNHDA, CDR2 SQIVND (reference sequence). Between the trimmed V and J ends, which lost 4 bases and 8 bases, there was a span of 14 bases. CDR3 length: 13 residues. CDR3 residues: CASSSSRQGTQYF. CDR3 DNA sequence: TGTGCCAGTAGTAGCAGCCGGCAAGGAACCCAGTACTTC.

This clone turned up a few times. The chain links TRBV4-3 to TRBJ2-3; TRBD2 aligns across 9 bases. The CDR3 length is 17 residues. V lost 4 bases, J lost 0 bases, and 8 bases stayed unmatched. The germline V gene encodes CDR1 LGHNA and CDR2 YSLEER. The CDR3 is CASSLSPTSGSTDTQYF. As DNA, the CDR3 is TGCGCCAGCAGCCTCAGCCCGACTAGCGGTAGCACAGATACGCAGTATTTT.

J is TRBJ2-5 and V is TRBV12-3 or TRBV12-4; tentative D call: TRBD1 (6 bases). This CDR3 has 12 amino acids. The V end was cut by 7 bases, the J end by 4 bases, with 10 bases between. The CDR3 loop is CASKRGGETQYF. The CDR3 DNA is TGTGCCAGCAAGCGAGGGGGAGAGACCCAGTACTTC.

The J gene is TRBJ1-5, the V gene TRBV24-1, with D uncertain. CDR3 length: 8 amino acids. Germline V gene lookup returns CDR1 KGHDR and CDR2 SFDVKD. Trimming took off 9 bases at V and 15 bases at J, with 8 bases between the two ends. In nucleotides, the CDR3 is TGTGCCACCCCCCCCGGGCATTTT. Amino acid sequence: CATPPGHF.

The chain couples TRBV5-1 to TRBJ2-7; D remains unclear. Looked up from germline, CDR1 is SGHRS and CDR2 is YFSETQ. V lost 6 bases, J lost 0 bases, and 10 bases lay in between. There are 13 residues in the CDR3. This CDR3 reads CASTHPSSYEQYF. The CDR3, as DNA: TGCGCCAGCACGCACCCTAGCTCCTACGAGCAGTACTTC.

The rearrangement links TRBV4-1 to TRBJ1-4, with 8 bases fitting TRBD1. The CDR3 is made up of 15 amino acids. Germline CDR1 reads MGHRA; CDR2 reads YSYEKL. The V and J ends lost 3 bases and 4 bases, in that order; junction bases with no gene match: 4. This CDR3 reads CASSHRQGSNEKLFF. The CDR3 coding sequence is TGCGCCAGCAGCCACCGACAGGGGAGTAATGAAAAACTGTTTTTT.

The genes are TRBV5-1 and TRBJ2-2, with 11 bases lining up with TRBD2. V shed 0 bases, J shed 8 bases, and the junction held 6 bases outside the gene matches. This CDR3 is 16 amino acids long. Germline-derived CDR1 and CDR2 are SGHRS and YFSETQ. The chain's CDR3 is CASSLETSGSGGELFF. The CDR3 coding sequence is TGCGCCAGCAGCTTGGAAACTAGCGGGAGCGGAGGGGAGCTGTTTTTT. Combining the CDR3 with reference TRBV5-1 and TRBJ2-2 gives the whole variable domain KAGVTQTPRYLIKTRGQQVTLSCSPISGHRSVSWYQQTPGQGLQFLFEYFSETQRNKGNFPGRFSGRQFSNSRSEMNVSTLELGDSALYLCASSLETSGSGGELFFGEGSRLTVL.

The chain employs TRBV19 and TRBJ1-2; 10 bases are shared with TRBD1. In germline, CDR1 is LNHDA, CDR2 SQIVND (reference sequence). V dropped 6 bases and J dropped 7; count of bases not matched to a gene: 8. This CDR3 has 14 residues. The CDR3 coding sequence is TGTGCCAGTAGCTCGACAGGGGGCGCGGGTGGCTACACCTTC. Encoded protein: CASSSTGGAGGYTF. Together with reference TRBV19 and TRBJ1-2, the CDR3 gives the full variable domain: DGGITQSPKYLFRKEGQNVTLSCEQNLNHDAMYWYRQDPGQGLRLIYYSQIVNDFQKGDIAEGYSVSREKKESFPLTVTSAQKNPTAFYLCASSSTGGAGGYTFGSGTRLTVV.

The chain links TRBV11-2 to TRBJ2-1; 9 bases line up with TRBD1. Trimming took 8 bases from V and 2 from J; bases not matched to a gene: 7. In germline, CDR1 is SGHAT, CDR2 FQNNGV. The CDR3 is 15 amino acids. The CDR3 region is CASWGGDRAYNEQFF. In nucleotides, the CDR3 is TGTGCCAGCTGGGGTGGGGACAGGGCCTACAATGAGCAGTTCTTC.